The present TCR beta chain was sequenced within a study of post-analysis software for immune sequencing data. Overall study findings and caveats: TRBV5-6, TRBV5-1 and TRBV20-1 were among roughly 5 TRBV segments more frequent in patients than controls. Samples from a shared batch, those prepared together, strongly co-clustered by F measure.

As for this clonotype: Its antigen is unknown.

V was pared by 5 bases and J by 0 bases, with 11 bases between. This CDR3 spans 15 amino acids. cDNA libraries for TCR beta contained unique molecular identifiers. TCRdb fed the PCR reads into MiXCR, producing one record per CDR3 protein. The sample contains about 820,000 distinct CDR3 sequences, under 70% of which appear only once. The sequenced sample was blood. The receptor comes from a girl aged 10 to 17 with multiple sclerosis. This chain joins TRBV12-3 or TRBV12-4 and TRBJ2-1; weak D call: TRBD1 (5 bases). Here the CDR3 reads CASSRQMSSYNEQFF. CDR3 DNA: TGTGCCAGCAGTCGACAGATGAGCTCCTACAATGAGCAGTTCTTC.